Listed below are T cell receptor beta chains from one sample, sequenced in a study of T-cell reconstitution after alpha-beta-depleted transplantation in children. TCRdb reprocessed the PCR reads via MiXCR and lists one record per CDR3 protein. Found here are about a million distinct CDR3 sequences, about 30% of them singletons; the top ten hold roughly 27%. The input for sequencing was PBMCs, mostly from graft donor cells, taken 360 days after TCRalphabeta/CD19-depleted stem cell transplant. These receptor sequences come from a boy less than two years old who had a stem cell transplant for SCID, so the T cells may come from the graft donor. Each CDR3 is given with its conserved first and last residue. D genes are given only for firm matches.

- | TRBV4-1 | CASSPGLPNIYNEQFF
- | TRBV7-6 | CASSLDAGSGNTIYF
TRBD2 | TRBV7-6 | CASSFQRGPTYEQYF
- | TRBV20-1 | CSASTATQYQETQYF
- | TRBV7-9 | CASSPQGAFYEQYF
- | TRBV18 | CASQRGGREKLFF
TRBD1 | TRBV12-3/TRBV12-4 | CASSLRDRVRRTEAFF
TRBD1 | TRBV10-3 | CAIKSTGLSYEQYF
- | TRBV7-3 | CASSLNPGLQTDTQYF
- | TRBV20-1 | CSAGHTVDGQYF
- | TRBV4-1 | CASSPKEGGYEQYF
- | TRBV12-3/TRBV12-4 | CASSLAALGGELFF
- | TRBV6-5 | CASSYSVAGVEQYF
- | TRBV7-3 | CASSLGGGLPDTQYF
- | TRBV2 | CASITGLTRGNEQFF
- | TRBV4-2 | CASSRSAGLGTDTQYF
TRBD2 | TRBV4-2 | CASSQDPRVAGRDEQFF
- | TRBV7-3 | CASSLTGGGGRGDGYTF
- | TRBV28 | CASRPDGPSPLYGYTF
- | TRBV7-9 | CASSEWEGSEKLFF
- | TRBV18 | CASSPDGALGGETQYF